The 16 T cell receptor beta chains below come from one sample, sequenced in a study of spatial heterogeneity in lung cancer (dated by TCRdb to about 2019). Preparation of the library involved 5' RACE. Sequencing took place on a NextSeq 500. Starting from the raw public reads, TCRdb applied fastp trimming at Q25, assembled clones with MiXCR and retained in-frame beta chains. Each record represents a unique CDR3 protein, reported with the most common genes and DNA among its rows. This sample lists roughly 39,000 distinct CDR3 sequences; 7.5% were detected once. The ten top clones hold 25% to 35% of the sample. This specimen's time point label, interpreted: sample taken at primary tumor resection. The sequences come from PBMCs, collected at surgery. Receptors originate from a male donor with early-stage non-small cell lung cancer.

The rearrangement joins TRBV30 to TRBJ1-2, with TRBD1 as a possible D gene (5 bases). This CDR3 has 10 residues. The V gene's germline CDR1 is GTSNPN and CDR2 SVGIG (reference sequence). The ends were cut back, 3 bases at V and 6 bases at J, with 5 bases in the middle. DNA of the CDR3: TGTGCCTGGAGGGGGGATGGCTACACCTTC. Translated: CAWRGDGYTF.

In this sample, this clonotype turned up many times. The genes are TRBV5-1 and TRBJ1-1; D is ambiguous. CDR1 is SGHRS, CDR2 YFSETQ, per germline. The CDR3 extends over 15 amino acids. Trimming shortened V by 4 bases and J by 6 bases, and 19 bases separated the two germline ends. The CDR3, as DNA: TGCGCCAGCAGCCCTAACCCCCAGGCCCAGGCTGAAGCTTTCTTT. Translation: CASSPNPQAQAEAFF.

This clonotype was counted at least ten times. The chain is built from TRBV20-1 and TRBJ1-1, with a tentative D call TRBD1 (6 bases). V was cut by 7 bases and J by 6 bases, with 15 bases left in between. CDR1 and CDR2 from the germline V gene are DFQATT and SNEGSKA (reference sequence). This CDR3 has 12 residues. CDR3 in DNA: TGCAGTGTCCCCGGGGAGGGGGCTGAAGCTTTCTTT. Amino acids: CSVPGEGAEAFF.

The rearrangement links TRBV12-3 or TRBV12-4 to TRBJ2-2; no reliable D call. Trimming left V 6 bases short and J 3 bases short, with 11 bases between. CDR3 length: 14 amino acids. CDR3 loop: CASRLPVYTGELFF. In DNA, the CDR3 is TGTGCCAGCAGGCTCCCGGTGTACACCGGGGAGCTGTTTTTT.

The chain recombines TRBV4-2 with TRBJ2-3, with D perhaps being TRBD1 or TRBD2 (5 bases each). The CDR3 is made up of 14 amino acids. Germline values: CDR1 LGHNA, CDR2 YNFKEQ. The V gene lost 1 base and the J gene lost 2 bases, with 7 bases spanning the gap. The CDR3 nucleotides are TGTGCCAGCAGCCAAGTGGGGACCACAGATACGCAGTATTTT. Translation: CASSQVGTTDTQYF.

The table lists this clonotype with many counts. The rearrangement links TRBV4-3 to TRBJ2-1, with a possible D match to TRBD1 (6 bases). Trimming stripped 3 bases from V and 9 bases from J, with 24 bases between. The CDR3 is made up of 17 amino acids. In germline, CDR1 is LGHNA, CDR2 YSLEER. CDR3 nucleotides: TGCGCCAGCAGCCAGGCTTCAGGGGCGGTTGGTCAGGGTGAGCAGTTCTTC. This sequence encodes CASSQASGAVGQGEQFF.

Ten or more counts support this clonotype. The rearrangement joins TRBV10-3 to TRBJ2-7; D not certain. Trimming shortened V by 7 bases and J by 0 bases, and 13 bases separated the two germline ends. The length of the CDR3 is 14 residues. The V gene's germline CDR1 is ENHRY and CDR2 SYGVKD. CDR3 DNA: TGTGCCATCAAAGAGTTCTCGGGCTCCTACGAGCAGTACTTC. Translation gives CAIKEFSGSYEQYF.

This clonotype came up a few times. The chain couples TRBV24-1 to TRBJ1-1; D is ambiguous. With 4 bases removed from V and 10 bases from J, the gap between germline ends came to 15 bases. Germline V CDR1 and CDR2: KGHDR, SFDVKD. The CDR3 covers 13 residues. In DNA form, the CDR3 reads TGTGCCACCAGTGACCCTTACTTTCGGGGAGCTTTCTTT. Protein product: CATSDPYFRGAFF.

This clonotype was seen ten or more times. Here the CDR3 DNA reads TGTGCCAGCAGCGTAGCTAACGGGTTACGGGAAAAACTGTTTTTT. Its translation: CASSVANGLREKLFF. This chain joins TRBV9 and TRBJ1-4, with no clear D. The CDR3 sequence is 15 residues long. The germline gives CDR1 SGDLS, CDR2 YYNGEE. V was pared by 0 bases and J by 8 bases, with 14 bases between.

This clonotype was observed a few times. The rearrangement links TRBV15 to TRBJ2-2, with TRBD1 matching over 12 bases. V lost 7 bases, J lost 4 bases, and 4 bases stayed unmatched. Germline values: CDR1 LNHNV, CDR2 YYDKDF (reference sequence). The length of the CDR3 is 15 residues. In DNA form, the CDR3 reads TGTGCCACCAAGAGGGACAGGGGGCCCACCGGGGAGCTGTTTTTT. Translation: CATKRDRGPTGELFF.

This clonotype turned up a few times. The chain has TRBV6-2 or TRBV6-3 and TRBJ1-4, with no clear D. Germline V gene lookup returns CDR1 MNHEY and CDR2 SVGEGT. The CDR3 length is 14 residues. V dropped 11 bases and J dropped 2 bases, with 15 bases sitting between them. CDR3 coding DNA: TGTGCCGCGCCTTCGGCGAGGACTAATGAAAAACTGTTTTTT. Residues: CAAPSARTNEKLFF.

This clonotype was observed many times. The J gene is TRBJ2-3, the V gene TRBV4-3; 9 bases line up with TRBD2. With V trimmed by 0 bases and J by 2 bases, 6 bases remained unmatched. Per the germline V gene, CDR1 is LGHNA and CDR2 is YSLEER. This CDR3 region has 17 residues. In nucleotides, the CDR3 is TGCGCCAGCAGCCAAGAAGGGGCTAGCGGGGCCACAGATACGCAGTATTTT. Translated, it gives CASSQEGASGATDTQYF.

The table lists this clonotype with many counts. The chain combines TRBV5-1 with TRBJ2-1; 8 nucleotides line up with TRBD2. The V gene's germline CDR1 is SGHRS and CDR2 YFSETQ. The CDR3 contains 16 residues. V dropped 5 bases and J dropped 3; count of bases not matched to a gene: 10. The CDR3 loop is CASRIAGGAVYNEQFF. CDR3 in DNA: TGCGCCAGCAGGATTGCGGGGGGCGCGGTCTACAATGAGCAGTTCTTC.

The genes are TRBV27 and TRBJ2-2; TRBD1 might be the D (6 bases). Germline assignment: CDR1 MNHEY and CDR2 SMNVEV (reference sequence). The V end lost 5 bases, the J end lost 4 bases, and 11 bases lay between the germline ends. The CDR3 covers 14 residues. The CDR3 coding sequence is TGTGCCAGCAGTCATGGACAGACCACCGGGGAGCTGTTTTTT. Amino acid sequence: CASSHGQTTGELFF.

This clonotype was picked up many times. The chain recombines TRBV28 with TRBJ2-7; 10 nucleotides line up with TRBD1. Germline values: CDR1 MDHEN, CDR2 SYDVKM. The V gene end was trimmed by 6 bases and the J gene end by 6 bases; junction bases not matched to a gene: 8. The CDR3 extends over 14 amino acids. In DNA, the CDR3 is TGTGCCAGCAGACCCGGGACAGGGGCCGGCGAGCAGTACTTC. Translated, it gives CASRPGTGAGEQYF. Supplemented by reference TRBV28 and TRBJ2-7, the full variable domain reads DVKVTQSSRYLVKRTGEKVFLECVQDMDHENMFWYRQDPGLGLRLIYFSYDVKMKEKGDIPEGYSVSREKKERFSLILESASTNQTSMYLCASRPGTGAGEQYFGPGTRLTVT.

The V call is TRBV6-5, the J call TRBJ2-1, with D perhaps matching TRBD2 (5 bases). The CDR3 is made up of 14 amino acids. Trimming shortened V by 6 bases and J by 6 bases, and 15 bases separated the two germline ends. CDR1 and CDR2 (germline): MNHEY, SVGAGI. CDR3 protein: CASRAPPRGNEQFF. The CDR3 bases are TGTGCCAGCAGAGCCCCACCTCGGGGCAATGAGCAGTTCTTC.